Shown below are 15 T cell receptor beta chains from a single sample sequenced in a study of blood T cell repertoires in COVID-19. Assay used: immunoSEQ multiplex PCR; TCRdb lists only in-frame clones, some missing. The profile shows about 200,000 clones, nearly 90% of them singletons. Sequenced input: peripheral blood. All receptors come from a man between 45 and 60 years old with acute or convalescent COVID-19.

The chain recombines TRBV28 with TRBJ2-7; D gene unclear. The CDR3 contains 11 residues. V was cut by 6 bases and J by 1 base, with 4 bases left in between. Germline CDR1 and CDR2: MDHEN and SYDVKM. CDR3 region: CASRQSYEQYF. The DNA of the CDR3 is TGTGCCAGCAGGCAGTCCTACGAGCAGTACTTC.

The genes are TRBV9 and TRBJ2-1; 7 positions match TRBD2. Germline CDR1 reads SGDLS; CDR2 reads YYNGEE. V lost 3 bases, J lost 4 bases, and 4 bases stayed unmatched. This CDR3 region has 14 residues. The CDR3 nucleotides read TGTGCCAGCAGCGCCACCGGGGGGTACAATGAGCAGTTCTTC. Protein: CASSATGGYNEQFF. Based on the CDR3 plus reference TRBV9 and TRBJ2-1, the full variable domain is DSGVTQTPKHLITATGQRVTLRCSPRSGDLSVYWYQQSLDQGLQFLIQYYNGEERAKGNILERFSAQQFPDLHSELNLSSLELGDSALYFCASSATGGYNEQFFGPGTRLTVL.

The chain links TRBV6-1 to TRBJ1-2; TRBD1 matches at 7 bases. The CDR3 has 14 amino acids. V shed 5 bases, J shed 4 bases, and the junction held 7 bases outside the gene matches. The germline V gene has CDR1 MNHNS and CDR2 SASEGT. The CDR3 is CASSTRQGGYGYTF. Written as DNA, the CDR3 is TGTGCCAGCAGTACCCGGCAGGGGGGCTATGGCTACACCTTC.

The chain joins TRBV6-1 to TRBJ1-1, with 8 bases fitting TRBD1. The CDR3 spans 17 residues. The germline V gene encodes CDR1 MNHNS and CDR2 SASEGT. With V trimmed by 1 base and J by 4 bases, 11 bases remained unmatched. CDR3 sequence (DNA): TGTGCCAGCAGTGAAGGGACAGGGAGAAGAATGGGCACTGAAGCTTTCTTT. Protein: CASSEGTGRRMGTEAFF.

This rearrangement joins TRBV6-7 to TRBJ1-1, with D hard to call. TRBV6-7 has ORF status, its function being uncertain. The V and J ends lost 2 bases and 6 bases respectively, with 16 bases between them. The CDR3 runs to 15 residues. As DNA, the CDR3 is TGTGCCAGCAGTTACGGAGGGCCTAGAAAGGCTGAAGCTTTCTTT. Translation: CASSYGGPRKAEAFF.

CDR3 protein: CASSERGLAGGHEQFF. The CDR3, as DNA: TGTGCCAGCAGTGAACGCGGACTAGCGGGAGGGCATGAGCAGTTCTTC. The V gene is TRBV6-1, the J gene TRBJ2-1, with 15 bases lining up with TRBD2. CDR1 MNHNS and CDR2 SASEGT come from the germline V gene. V gave up 2 bases and J gave up 8 bases; unmatched junction bases: 4. The length of the CDR3 is 16 residues.

This clone appeared once. The rearrangement joins TRBV28 to TRBJ1-2; 8 bases align to TRBD1. V lost 8 bases and J lost 5; bases outside the gene matches: 4. The V gene's germline CDR1 is MDHEN and CDR2 SYDVKM. The CDR3 consists of 12 residues. CDR3 nucleotide sequence: TGTGCCAGCGGGACAGGAGCTTATGGCTACACCTTC. Translating gives CASGTGAYGYTF.

CDR3 sequence (DNA): TGTGCCAGCAGCGTAGAGCCGAAATCACTAGCGGGAGGGGACAATGAGCAGTTCTTC. Translating gives CASSVEPKSLAGGDNEQFF. J is TRBJ2-1 and V is TRBV9, with 13 positions matching TRBD2. Germline loops: CDR1 SGDLS, CDR2 YYNGEE. The ends lost 0 bases at V and 5 bases at J; junction bases unmatched: 11. This CDR3 spans 19 amino acids.

V gene TRBV7-2 combines with J gene TRBJ2-3; unclear D gene. With 1 base removed from V and 4 bases from J, the gap between germline ends came to 6 bases. The CDR3 spans 13 residues. Germline V CDR1 and CDR2: SGHTA, FQGNSA. CDR3 in amino acids: CASSLVFSDTQYF. Here the CDR3 DNA reads TGTGCCAGCAGCTTAGTTTTCTCAGATACGCAGTATTTT.

The chain joins TRBV19 to TRBJ2-2; perhaps TRBD1 as D (5 bases). V was clipped by 1 base and J by 7 bases, with 13 bases between them. The CDR3 is 15 residues long. Germline CDR1 and CDR2: LNHDA and SQIVND (reference sequence). CDR3 amino acids: CASSIGQGNGGELFF. The CDR3 DNA follows: TGTGCCAGTAGTATAGGCCAGGGCAATGGCGGGGAGCTGTTTTTT.

This clone was recorded once. This chain links TRBV5-1 with TRBJ2-1; maybe TRBD1 (6 bases). With 0 bases removed from V and 9 bases from J, the gap between germline ends came to 10 bases. The CDR3 has 13 amino acids. Per the germline V gene, CDR1 is SGHRS and CDR2 is YFSETQ. In nucleotides, the CDR3 is TGCGCCAGCAGCTTGGATGTGGGGGCTGAGCAGTTCTTC. The encoded protein is CASSLDVGAEQFF. The full variable domain, completed using reference TRBV5-1 and TRBJ2-1, is KAGVTQTPRYLIKTRGQQVTLSCSPISGHRSVSWYQQTPGQGLQFLFEYFSETQRNKGNFPGRFSGRQFSNSRSEMNVSTLELGDSALYLCASSLDVGAEQFFGPGTRLTVL.

This clone is a singleton in its sample. The V call is TRBV18, the J call TRBJ1-6, with D hard to call. V gave up 0 bases and J gave up 7 bases, with 13 bases separating them. CDR1 is KGHSH, CDR2 LQKENI, per germline. The CDR3 is 16 residues long. CDR3 bases: TGTGCCAGCTCACCACCTGTTATCCATGCGAATTCACCCCTCCACTTT. Residues: CASSPPVIHANSPLHF.

The chain links TRBV19 to TRBJ1-4; possible D gene TRBD1, 5 bases. The germline V gene has CDR1 LNHDA and CDR2 SQIVND (reference sequence). The CDR3 covers 17 residues. V was cut by 5 bases and J by 0 bases, with 16 bases left in between. The CDR3, as DNA: TGTGCCAGTAGTCCCTCTCGACAGCCTGCAACTAATGAAAAACTGTTTTTT. It is translated as CASSPSRQPATNEKLFF.

This chain uses TRBV9 with TRBJ1-1; D unresolved. The CDR3 is made up of 12 amino acids. Germline-derived CDR1 and CDR2 are SGDLS and YYNGEE. Between the trimmed V and J ends, which lost 3 bases and 1 base, there was a span of 4 bases. In nucleotides, the CDR3 is TGTGCCAGCAGCGGGGCGAACACTGAAGCTTTCTTT. Translating it yields CASSGANTEAFF.

The chain combines TRBV7-8 with TRBJ2-7; 9 bases agree with TRBD2. The germline V gene has CDR1 SGHVS and CDR2 FQNEAQ. With V trimmed by 0 bases and J by 3 bases, 0 bases remained unmatched. This CDR3 contains 14 residues. The CDR3 nucleotides are TGTGCCAGCAGCTTAGCTAGCGGGAGCTACGAGCAGTACTTC. Its translation: CASSLASGSYEQYF.